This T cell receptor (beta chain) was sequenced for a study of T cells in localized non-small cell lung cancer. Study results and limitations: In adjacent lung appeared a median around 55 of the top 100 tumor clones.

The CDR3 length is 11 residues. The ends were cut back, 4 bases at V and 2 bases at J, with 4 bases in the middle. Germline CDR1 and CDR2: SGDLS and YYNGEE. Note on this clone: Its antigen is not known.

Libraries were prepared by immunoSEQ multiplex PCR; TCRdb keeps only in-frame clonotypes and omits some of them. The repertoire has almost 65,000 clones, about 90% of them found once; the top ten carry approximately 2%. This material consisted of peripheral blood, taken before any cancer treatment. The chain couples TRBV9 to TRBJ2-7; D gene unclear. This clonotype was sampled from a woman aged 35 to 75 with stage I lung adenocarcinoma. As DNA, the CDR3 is TGTGCCAGCAGCTCGGCCTACGAGCAGTACTTC. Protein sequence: CASSSAYEQYF.